These T cell receptor beta chains were read from a single sample in a study of blood T cell repertoires in COVID-19. Libraries were prepared by immunoSEQ multiplex PCR; TCRdb keeps only in-frame clonotypes and omits some of them. The sample lists 150,000 to 200,000 clones; roughly 80% were seen once. Sequenced material: PBMCs or T cells enriched from blood (not recorded which). The receptors here all came from a woman in her fifties or sixties who had recovered from COVID-19. The CDR3 runs from the conserved cysteine through the conserved F or W. Fields, in order: J gene, D gene, clone size, V gene, CDR3 protein, CDR3 DNA. D genes are given only for firm matches. Clone size is not always given. Where it is, it says once, few, many or a class for expanded clones.

J: TRBJ2-3; D: -; size: -; V: TRBV9; CDR3: CASSVWGGTDTQYF; DNA: TGTGCCAGCAGCGTATGGGGCGGCACAGATACGCAGTATTTT
J: TRBJ2-5; D: -; size: -; V: TRBV5-5; CDR3: CASSLWGETQYF; DNA: TGTGCCAGCAGCTTGTGGGGCGAGACCCAGTACTTC
J: TRBJ1-4; D: -; size: -; V: TRBV7-8; CDR3: CASSTGRGEKLFF; DNA: TGTGCCAGCAGCACGGGGCGGGGGGAAAAACTGTTTTTT
J: TRBJ1-2; D: -; size: -; V: TRBV10-3; CDR3: CAISEQNSINYGYTF; DNA: TGTGCCATCAGTGAACAGAATTCTATTAACTATGGCTACACCTTC
J: TRBJ1-2; D: -; size: -; V: TRBV3-1/TRBV3-2; CDR3: CASSRGGGATYGYTF; DNA: TGTGCCAGCAGCCGGGGAGGTGGGGCTACCTATGGCTACACCTTC
J: TRBJ1-1; D: -; size: few; V: TRBV3-1/TRBV3-2; CDR3: CASSQVSGSWMNTEAFF; DNA: TGTGCCAGCAGCCAAGTTTCGGGGTCGTGGATGAACACTGAAGCTTTCTTT
J: TRBJ1-4; D: TRBD1; size: -; V: TRBV28; CDR3: CASSLGGQFNEKLFF; DNA: TGTGCCAGCAGCCTAGGGGGACAGTTTAATGAAAAACTGTTTTTT
J: TRBJ2-6; D: -; size: -; V: TRBV19; CDR3: CASMAGFSGANVLTF; DNA: TGTGCCAGTATGGCGGGATTCTCTGGGGCCAACGTCCTGACTTTC
J: TRBJ1-1; D: TRBD1; size: -; V: TRBV28; CDR3: CASSFWQGAPGAFF; DNA: TGTGCCAGCAGTTTTTGGCAGGGGGCGCCCGGAGCTTTCTTT
J: TRBJ1-2; D: -; size: once; V: TRBV27; CDR3: CASSFARGDGYTF; DNA: TGTGCCAGCAGTTTCGCCAGGGGCGATGGCTACACCTTC
J: TRBJ2-7; D: TRBD2; size: -; V: TRBV5-6; CDR3: CASSLFSPIAGEDEQYF; DNA: TGTGCCAGCAGCTTGTTTTCCCCAATAGCGGGAGAGGATGAGCAGTACTTC
J: TRBJ1-1; D: -; size: -; V: TRBV18; CDR3: CASSLGRGAPEAFF; DNA: TGTGCCAGCTCACTGGGCAGGGGAGCCCCTGAAGCTTTCTTT
J: TRBJ2-3; D: -; size: -; V: TRBV12-2; CDR3: CASRFQLKVVGGGTDTQYF; DNA: -
J: TRBJ2-1; D: -; size: -; V: TRBV6-4; CDR3: CASSQGAGGPYEQFF; DNA: TGTGCCAGCTCCCAGGGGGCGGGAGGGCCTTATGAGCAGTTCTTC
J: TRBJ1-1; D: -; size: once; V: TRBV28; CDR3: CASSLTQGPEAFF; DNA: TGTGCCAGCAGTTTAACGCAGGGGCCTGAAGCTTTCTTT
J: TRBJ1-1; D: -; size: -; V: TRBV7-5; CDR3: CVRSLRGQRIYTEAFF; DNA: TGTGTCAGAAGCTTAAGGGGACAGAGGATATACACTGAAGCTTTCTTT
J: TRBJ2-1; D: TRBD2; size: -; V: TRBV15; CDR3: CATSSELLAGGFYNEQFF; DNA: TGTGCCACCAGCAGCGAATTACTAGCGGGAGGGTTCTACAATGAGCAGTTCTTC
J: TRBJ1-1; D: -; size: -; V: TRBV3-1/TRBV3-2; CDR3: CASSQAGANTEAFF; DNA: TGTGCCAGCAGCCAGGCGGGGGCTAACACTGAAGCTTTCTTT
J: TRBJ1-1; D: TRBD1; size: -; V: TRBV7-6; CDR3: CASSLAPIQGTNTEAFF; DNA: TGTGCCAGCAGCTTAGCGCCTATACAGGGGACGAACACTGAAGCTTTCTTT
J: TRBJ1-5; D: -; size: -; V: TRBV6-2/TRBV6-3; CDR3: CASSYSGLYNQPQHF; DNA: TGTGCCAGCAGTTACTCGGGACTCTACAATCAGCCCCAGCATTTT
J: TRBJ2-1; D: TRBD2; size: -; V: TRBV7-3; CDR3: CASSPAGTRRQFF; DNA: TGTGCCAGCAGCCCCGCCGGGACTAGGCGACAGTTCTTC
J: TRBJ1-2; D: -; size: -; V: TRBV4-2; CDR3: CASSQDQGYGYTF; DNA: TGTGCCAGCAGCCAAGATCAGGGCTATGGCTACACCTTC
J: TRBJ1-2; D: TRBD1; size: many; V: TRBV2; CDR3: CASNLNRGNGYTF; DNA: TGTGCCAGCAACCTCAACAGGGGAAATGGCTACACCTTC
J: TRBJ2-5; D: -; size: -; V: TRBV3-1/TRBV3-2; CDR3: CASSHPLETQYF; DNA: TGTGCCAGCAGCCACCCGTTAGAGACCCAGTACTTC
J: TRBJ2-6; D: -; size: -; V: TRBV19; CDR3: CASRARTGGANVLTF; DNA: TGTGCCAGTAGAGCTAGGACTGGAGGGGCCAACGTCCTGACTTTC
J: TRBJ1-4; D: -; size: -; V: TRBV4-1; CDR3: CASSLTARRGIEKLFF; DNA: TGCGCCAGCAGCCTTACCGCGCGCAGGGGAATTGAAAAACTGTTTTTT
J: TRBJ1-6; D: TRBD1; size: many; V: TRBV4-1; CDR3: CASSQEVYVDRGNSPLHF; DNA: TGCGCCAGCAGCCAAGAAGTCTATGTGGACAGGGGAAATTCACCCCTCCACTTT
J: TRBJ1-2; D: TRBD1; size: -; V: TRBV6-5; CDR3: CASRGQGGYGYTF; DNA: TGTGCCAGCAGGGGACAGGGAGGCTATGGCTACACCTTC
J: TRBJ2-1; D: -; size: -; V: TRBV5-1; CDR3: CASSLDGSSYNEQFF; DNA: TGCGCCAGCAGCCTCGACGGGAGCTCCTACAATGAGCAGTTCTTC
J: TRBJ1-2; D: -; size: -; V: TRBV3-1/TRBV3-2; CDR3: CASSQSAAARSYGYTF; DNA: TGTGCCAGCAGCCAAAGCGCGGCAGCTCGGAGCTATGGCTACACCTTC
J: TRBJ1-3; D: -; size: -; V: TRBV7-2; CDR3: CASSLFGVGEAGNTIYF; DNA: TGTGCCAGCAGCTTATTCGGAGTGGGGGAGGCCGGAAACACCATATATTTT
J: TRBJ1-1; D: TRBD1; size: -; V: TRBV11-1; CDR3: CASSLAGQGGAFF; DNA: TGTGCCAGCAGCTTAGCCGGACAGGGCGGGGCTTTCTTT
J: TRBJ2-7; D: -; size: once; V: TRBV9; CDR3: CASSVGSAYEQYF; DNA: TGTGCCAGCAGCGTAGGCTCGGCCTACGAGCAGTACTTC
J: TRBJ2-2; D: TRBD1; size: -; V: TRBV6-4; CDR3: CASSPQGAAGELFF; DNA: TGTGCCAGCAGCCCTCAGGGGGCTGCCGGGGAGCTGTTTTTT
J: TRBJ2-7; D: TRBD2; size: -; V: TRBV2; CDR3: CASSERLAGGGYEQYF; DNA: TGTGCCAGCAGTGAACGACTAGCGGGGGGAGGCTACGAGCAGTACTTC
J: TRBJ2-1; D: -; size: -; V: TRBV27; CDR3: CASSLVGSGEGEQFF; DNA: TGTGCCAGCAGTTTAGTGGGCTCCGGGGAAGGAGAGCAGTTCTTC
J: TRBJ2-1; D: -; size: -; V: TRBV28; CDR3: CASLRAGALGNEQFF; DNA: TGTGCCAGCCTCAGGGCAGGGGCTCTTGGGAATGAGCAGTTCTTC
J: TRBJ1-1; D: -; size: -; V: TRBV28; CDR3: CATRAGGAEAFF; DNA: TGTGCAACCAGGGCCGGCGGGGCTGAAGCTTTCTTT
J: TRBJ2-7; D: -; size: few; V: TRBV6-2/TRBV6-3; CDR3: CASSFAGNYEQYF; DNA: TGTGCCAGCAGTTTTGCAGGCAACTACGAGCAGTACTTC
J: TRBJ2-1; D: TRBD2; size: -; V: TRBV2; CDR3: CASSDSGLANNEQFF; DNA: TGTGCCAGCAGTGACTCGGGACTAGCGAACAATGAGCAGTTCTTC